The 2 T cell receptor beta chains listed next were all sequenced from one sample in a study of T-cell reconstitution after alpha-beta-depleted transplantation in children. The TCRbeta library incorporated unique molecular identifiers. TCRdb ran MiXCR on the PCR reads and lists one entry per CDR3 protein. The profile shows some 200,000 distinct CDR3 sequences, just over 14% of them singletons. The sample here was PBMCs from the stem cell graft donor, taken from the stem cell graft. The receptors stem from a human donor who donated a stem cell graft to a child with acute lymphoblastic leukemia.

This clonotype came up a few times. The genes are TRBV20-1 and TRBJ2-2, with D possibly TRBD1 on 6 matching bases. Germline V gene sequence: CDR1 DFQATT, CDR2 SNEGSKA (reference sequence). This CDR3 has 17 amino acids. Trimming cost V 3 bases and J 5 bases, with 22 bases left between them. CDR3 loop: CSARAGTWERRTGELFF. The CDR3 DNA reads TGCAGTGCTAGGGCCGGGACATGGGAACGTCGGACCGGGGAGCTGTTTTTT.

This clonotype was observed many times. The chain uses TRBV15 and TRBJ1-2, with D possibly matching TRBD1 (5 bases). In germline, CDR1 is LNHNV, CDR2 YYDKDF (reference sequence). V gave up 4 bases and J gave up 5 bases, with 17 bases separating them. This CDR3 has 15 amino acids. Written as DNA, the CDR3 is TGTGCCACCAGCAATTTCCGCTTCGGGGGTTATGGCTACACCTTC. It specifies CATSNFRFGGYGYTF.